This passage covers 28 T cell receptor beta chains from one sample sequenced in a study of cytotoxic CD8 clonotypes in ibrutinib-treated CLL. TCRdb's table, derived via immunoSEQ multiplex PCR, lists solely in-frame clones and lacks some. The data show 90,000 to 95,000 clones, with about 74% seen just once and roughly 25% held by the top ten. The sequencing used PBMCs, collected after 24 months of ibrutinib treatment. Every receptor here comes from a human donor with chronic lymphocytic leukemia.

This rearrangement joins TRBV7-2 to TRBJ1-2; D is undetermined. V lost 5 bases and J lost 4, with 8 bases in between. CDR3 length: 12 residues. The germline V gene has CDR1 SGHTA and CDR2 FQGNSA. The CDR3 coding sequence is TGTGCCAGCAGCATGGGCCTCTATGGCTACACCTTC. Its protein is CASSMGLYGYTF.

This clone was seen more than once but under ten times. Here the CDR3 reads CASSPGQQNEKLFF. Here the CDR3 DNA reads TGCGCCAGCAGCCCAGGACAGCAGAATGAAAAACTGTTTTTT. J is TRBJ1-4 and V is TRBV5-1; D is perhaps TRBD1 (6 bases). V dropped 4 bases and J dropped 5 bases, with 12 bases sitting between them. The germline gives CDR1 SGHRS, CDR2 YFSETQ. This CDR3 has 14 amino acids.

The V gene is TRBV5-6, the J gene TRBJ2-1, with 12 bases that match TRBD2. The CDR3 extends over 19 amino acids. The V and J ends lost 2 bases and 5 bases, in that order; junction bases with no gene match: 14. Germline assignment: CDR1 SGHDT and CDR2 YYEEEE. In DNA form, the CDR3 reads TGTGCCAGCAGCTTATACTCGGGGCTAGCGGGAGGGCTACACAATGAGCAGTTCTTC. Its translation: CASSLYSGLAGGLHNEQFF.

The rearrangement joins TRBV2 to TRBJ2-5; no reliable D call. Trimming shortened V by 6 bases and J by 5 bases, and 7 bases separated the two germline ends. Germline V gene data show CDR1 as SNHLY and CDR2 as FYNNEI. This CDR3 has 11 residues. CDR3 bases: TGTGCCAGCAGCCTTCGGGAGACCCAGTACTTC. It yields the protein CASSLRETQYF.

In the case of this clone: The same CDR3 is also encoded by other DNA sequences in this sample. The chain is built from TRBV9 and TRBJ2-3, with D maybe TRBD1 (6 bases). V shed 0 bases and J shed 0 bases, with 11 bases lying between them. CDR1 is SGDLS, CDR2 YYNGEE, per germline. The length of the CDR3 is 16 residues. CDR3 nucleotides: TGTGCCAGCAGCGTAGGGCCAGGGGTTAGCACAGATACGCAGTATTTT. This sequence encodes CASSVGPGVSTDTQYF.

The chain has TRBV19 and TRBJ1-4; the D gene is possibly TRBD1 (5 bases). The V gene's germline CDR1 is LNHDA and CDR2 SQIVND (reference sequence). The CDR3 has 14 amino acids. V lost 4 bases to trimming and J lost 6 bases, with 12 bases between them. CDR3 region: CASSKRQGYEKLFF. The CDR3 DNA reads TGTGCCAGTAGTAAGAGGCAGGGTTATGAAAAACTGTTTTTT.

J is TRBJ1-2 and V is TRBV21-1; the D call of TRBD1 is as the table states it, not checked on the DNA. TRBV21-1 is shown as a pseudogene. The CDR3 spans 16 residues. CDR3 region: CASSKEPAGTYYGYTF. CDR3 nucleotides: TGTGCCAGCAGCAAAGAGCCAGCAGGTACCTACTATGGCTACACCTTC.

The rearrangement joins TRBV2 to TRBJ1-5; D is uncertain. The CDR3 sequence is 13 residues long. Between the trimmed V and J ends, which lost 9 bases and 5 bases, there was a span of 14 bases. Per germline, CDR1 SNHLY and CDR2 FYNNEI. As DNA, the CDR3 is TGTGCCAGTTCGGACCAGGAACATCAGCCCCAGCATTTT. Protein sequence: CASSDQEHQPQHF.

The J gene is TRBJ2-3, the V gene TRBV28, with D tentatively TRBD2 (6 bases). Germline values: CDR1 MDHEN, CDR2 SYDVKM. V shed 6 bases and J shed 0 bases, with 13 bases lying between them. The CDR3 contains 15 residues. The CDR3 nucleotides read TGTGCCAGCAGCTCGGGGGTAAGGAGCACAGATACGCAGTATTTT. Protein sequence: CASSSGVRSTDTQYF. The full variable domain, rest sourced from reference TRBV28 and TRBJ2-3, is DVKVTQSSRYLVKRTGEKVFLECVQDMDHENMFWYRQDPGLGLRLIYFSYDVKMKEKGDIPEGYSVSREKKERFSLILESASTNQTSMYLCASSSGVRSTDTQYFGPGTRLTVL.

This chain joins TRBV6-5 and TRBJ2-5; a possible D gene is TRBD1 (7 bases). Trimming took 7 bases from V and 1 from J, leaving 13 bases between them. This CDR3 spans 14 amino acids. Germline CDR1 MNHEY, CDR2 SVGAGI. CDR3 in amino acids: CASNWRGRQETQYF. CDR3 sequence (DNA): TGTGCCAGCAATTGGAGGGGGCGCCAAGAGACCCAGTACTTC.

V is TRBV7-7 and J is TRBJ1-1, with TRBD1 as a possible D gene (6 bases). Per germline, CDR1 SSHAT and CDR2 FNYEAQ (reference sequence). This CDR3 comprises 15 residues. The CDR3, as DNA: TGTGCTGTAACCGTGGCAGGGGCGAAAAACACTGAAGCTTTCTTT. Translation gives CAVTVAGAKNTEAFF.

This chain uses TRBV19 with TRBJ2-2, with TRBD1 identical over 7 bases. J was trimmed by 1 base and V by 9 bases; bases with no gene match: 11. This CDR3 comprises 16 residues. Germline CDR1 LNHDA, CDR2 SQIVND (reference sequence). In nucleotides, the CDR3 is TGTGCCAGCAGAGGAAGCCCAGGGGGGAACACCGGGGAGCTGTTTTTT. This codes for CASRGSPGGNTGELFF.

The CDR3 sequence: CASSAGLAGSQETQYF. The CDR3 bases are TGTGCCAGCAGCGCCGGACTAGCGGGGTCTCAAGAGACCCAGTACTTC. The chain uses TRBV9 and TRBJ2-5; 12 bases agree with TRBD2. Trimming removed 3 bases from V and 2 bases from J; junction bases left unmatched: 5. The CDR3 runs 16 residues. CDR1 SGDLS and CDR2 YYNGEE come from the germline V gene.

The gene calls are TRBV18 and TRBJ2-7; TRBD1 matches 12 bases. There are 16 residues in the CDR3. V gave up 5 bases and J gave up 0 bases; unmatched junction bases: 5. Germline assignment: CDR1 KGHSH and CDR2 LQKENI. The DNA of the CDR3 is TGTGCCAGCTCAGGGACAGGGGGCGCCACCTCCTACGAGCAGTACTTC. Its translation is CASSGTGGATSYEQYF.

The chain carries TRBV6-1 and TRBJ1-3; D not certain. Germline assignment: CDR1 MNHNS and CDR2 SASEGT. The CDR3 has 12 amino acids. With 3 bases removed from V and 4 bases from J, the gap between germline ends came to 4 bases. CDR3 sequence reads: CASSDVGNTIYF. The CDR3 DNA reads as TGTGCCAGCAGTGATGTGGGAAACACCATATATTTT.

This clone appeared a few times. This chain links TRBV6-6 with TRBJ1-1; 9 bases are a match to TRBD1. V shed 5 bases, J shed 1 base, and the junction held 5 bases outside the gene matches. Per germline, CDR1 MNHNY and CDR2 SVGAGI (reference sequence). The CDR3 spans 15 residues. The CDR3 protein is CASSPQGARNTEAFF. The CDR3 DNA sequence: TGTGCCAGCAGTCCACAGGGGGCGCGGAACACTGAAGCTTTCTTT.

The CDR3 sequence is CASSLGSGLAGTNYNEQFF. As DNA, the CDR3 is TGTGCCAGCAGCTTAGGTTCTGGTCTAGCGGGTACTAACTACAATGAGCAGTTCTTC. The chain links TRBV7-8 to TRBJ2-1, with 8 bases lining up with TRBD2. With 1 base clipped from V and 3 bases from J, the junction kept 14 bases outside the gene matches. The CDR3 totals 19 residues. Germline values: CDR1 SGHVS, CDR2 FQNEAQ.

The table lists this clone with a few counts. This chain joins TRBV7-6 and TRBJ2-3; TRBD1 might be the D (6 bases). Looked up from germline, CDR1 is SGHVS and CDR2 is FNYEAQ. V was clipped by 6 bases and J by 5 bases, with 21 bases between them. This CDR3 is built from 16 residues. The chain's CDR3 is CASSSNGGPRGDTQYF. The CDR3 DNA follows: TGTGCCAGCAGTTCTAACGGCGGGCCCAGGGGAGATACGCAGTATTTT.

The rearrangement links TRBV6-6 to TRBJ2-6; 11 nucleotides line up with TRBD1. Looked up from germline, CDR1 is MNHNY and CDR2 is SVGAGI (reference sequence). V was clipped by 6 bases and J by 0 bases; unmatched bases: 1. CDR3 size: 16 residues. CDR3 in DNA: TGTGCCAGCAGAGGACAGGGGGCCTCTGGGGCCAACGTCCTGACTTTC. This sequence encodes CASRGQGASGANVLTF.

The rearrangement links TRBV19 to TRBJ2-7, with D tentatively TRBD1 (5 bases). The CDR3 consists of 15 residues. CDR1 and CDR2 (germline): LNHDA, SQIVND (reference sequence). V was trimmed by 0 bases and J by 4 bases, leaving 13 bases between them. The CDR3 region has the DNA TGTGCCAGTAGTATAGATTTTGGGGCACATTACGAGCAGTACTTC. Its translation is CASSIDFGAHYEQYF.

This clone was seen only once. V usage is TRBV10-1 and J usage is TRBJ2-1, with TRBD2 matching over 15 bases. CDR1 and CDR2 from the germline V gene are WNHNN and SYGVQD (reference sequence). V lost 8 bases and J lost 10; bases outside the gene matches: 9. The CDR3 runs to 15 residues. CDR3 nucleotide sequence: TGCGCCAGCGGAGAGGGACTAGCGGGAGGCCGGGAGCAGTTCTTC. Amino acids: CASGEGLAGGREQFF.

This rearrangement joins TRBV6-5 to TRBJ2-1; TRBD2 matches 12 bases. There are 13 residues in the CDR3. Trimming took 5 bases from V and 14 from J; bases not matched to a gene: 7. Germline values: CDR1 MNHEY, CDR2 SVGAGI. CDR3: CASSTRTSGNKFF. In nucleotides, the CDR3 is TGTGCCAGCAGTACGCGGACTAGCGGGAATAAGTTCTTC.

The chain recombines TRBV6-6 with TRBJ2-7; the D gene is possibly TRBD1 (6 bases). Trimming stripped 8 bases from V and 2 bases from J, with 13 bases between. This CDR3 is built from 13 residues. The germline V gene encodes CDR1 MNHNY and CDR2 SVGAGI (reference sequence). In DNA form, the CDR3 reads TGTGCCAGCGGCCGGGACAAAACCTACGAGCAGTACTTC. It is translated as CASGRDKTYEQYF.

This CDR3 is CASGQGGDQPQHF. The CDR3 DNA sequence: TGTGCCAGTGGCCAAGGGGGGGATCAGCCCCAGCATTTT. This chain uses TRBV19 with TRBJ1-5; a weak D match, TRBD1 (6 bases). V gave up 8 bases and J gave up 5 bases, with 13 bases separating them. Germline V gene data show CDR1 as LNHDA and CDR2 as SQIVND (reference sequence). The CDR3 is 13 residues long.

This clone was counted a single time. The chain combines TRBV27 with TRBJ2-7, with TRBD1 identical over 8 bases. Germline V lookup: CDR1 MNHEY, CDR2 SMNVEV (reference sequence). V lost 2 bases, J lost 5 bases, and 8 bases stayed unmatched. The length of the CDR3 is 15 residues. CDR3 coding DNA: TGTGCCAGCAGTTTACTAGGACAGGGCTACCACGAGCAGTACTTC. This translates into CASSLLGQGYHEQYF.

There are a few counts of this clone. This chain connects TRBV6-6 to TRBJ1-1, with D possibly matching TRBD1 (6 bases). Trimming cost V 5 bases and J 10 bases, with 23 bases left between them. CDR3 length: 15 residues. Germline V gene sequence: CDR1 MNHNY, CDR2 SVGAGI (reference sequence). CDR3 nucleotide sequence: TGTGCCAGCAGTATGGGGGCGGGTCGTGGGACAAGAGCTTTCTTT. Protein sequence: CASSMGAGRGTRAFF.

The rearrangement uses TRBV14 and TRBJ2-7, with a tentative D call TRBD2 (6 bases). CDR3 size: 17 residues. In germline, CDR1 is SGHDN, CDR2 FVKESK. Trimming shortened V by 3 bases and J by 3 bases, and 21 bases separated the two germline ends. The CDR3 reads CASSQGILRGGSYEQYF. CDR3 sequence (DNA): TGTGCCAGCAGCCAGGGGATCCTAAGGGGAGGCAGCTACGAGCAGTACTTC.

The gene calls are TRBV6-6 and TRBJ2-6, with D unresolved. Trimming removed 6 bases from V and 0 bases from J, with 9 bases in between. The CDR3 runs 15 residues. The germline V gene has CDR1 MNHNY and CDR2 SVGAGI (reference sequence). The CDR3 bases are TGTGCCAGCAGAGCTGAAAGCTCTGGGGCCAACGTCCTGACTTTC. Amino acid sequence: CASRAESSGANVLTF.